This TCR beta chain was found in a study of blood T cell repertoires in COVID-19. At the level of the study: Collection of acute and convalescent COVID-19 samples took place in the United States, Italy and Spain. T cells, B-cell-depleted T cells, or PBMCs provided the cDNA or gDNA that served as material.

Repertoires were generated with immunoSEQ multiplex PCR, while TCRdb's copy carries only in-frame clones and drops some. The sample yields more than 200,000 clones, 65% to 90% seen once. The J segment lost 3 bases and the V segment lost 2 bases, leaving 3 bases of the junction unmatched. CDR1 and CDR2 from the germline V gene are SGHAT and FQNNGV. The CDR3 extends over 15 amino acids. The chain recombines TRBV11-2 with TRBJ2-5; 10 nucleotides match TRBD2. The source is a man aged 25-45 years with active or convalescent COVID-19. The sequenced sample was peripheral blood. The chain's CDR3 is CASSLQAGGKETQYF. The CDR3 DNA is TGTGCCAGCAGCTTACAAGCGGGGGGGAAAGAGACCCAGTACTTC. Together with reference TRBV11-2 and TRBJ2-5, the CDR3 gives the full variable domain: EAGVAQSPRYKIIEKRQSVAFWCNPISGHATLYWYQQILGQGPKLLIQFQNNGVVDDSQLPKDRFSAERLKGVDSTLKIQPAKLEDSAVYLCASSLQAGGKETQYFGPGTRLLVL.